Below are 7 T cell receptor beta chains sequenced from a single sample in a study of cytomegalovirus exposure and HLA in healthy donors. The PCR was carried out with 60 Vbeta primers and 13 Jbeta primers. Sequencing was performed with immunoSEQ multiplex PCR; in TCRdb, only in-frame clones are kept and a portion is missing. In the table there are about 120,000 clones, 65% to 80% of which are singletons. Sequencing used PBMCs. The receptor set was obtained from a man aged 55-75 years in good health and CMV-seropositive.

This chain uses TRBV7-9 with TRBJ2-2; tentatively, D is TRBD1 (5 bases). The CDR3 covers 15 residues. Trimming left V 5 bases short and J 4 bases short, with 14 bases between. Germline CDR1 SEHNR, CDR2 FQNEAQ (reference sequence). The CDR3 coding sequence is TGTGCCAGCAGCCGACAGATGTCGGGCACCGGGGAGCTGTTTTTT. Its protein is CASSRQMSGTGELFF.

V usage is TRBV7-3 and J usage is TRBJ1-6, with TRBD1 as a possible D gene (6 bases). Germline assignment: CDR1 SGHTA and CDR2 FQGTGA. The CDR3 has 16 residues. Trimming stripped 5 bases from V and 7 bases from J, with 18 bases between. In DNA, the CDR3 is TGTGCCAGCAGCACCCCACCCGGACAGCCGAATTCACCCCTCCACTTT. This codes for CASSTPPGQPNSPLHF.

The chain joins TRBV19 to TRBJ1-5; D remains ambiguous. CDR3 size: 13 residues. Germline values: CDR1 LNHDA, CDR2 SQIVND (reference sequence). V lost 1 base to trimming and J lost 5 bases, with 6 bases between them. The CDR3 coding sequence is TGTGCCAGTAGTATAGGCGCCTATCAGCCCCAGCATTTT. Amino acid sequence: CASSIGAYQPQHF. Complete variable domain (other parts from reference TRBV19 and TRBJ1-5): DGGITQSPKYLFRKEGQNVTLSCEQNLNHDAMYWYRQDPGQGLRLIYYSQIVNDFQKGDIAEGYSVSREKKESFPLTVTSAQKNPTAFYLCASSIGAYQPQHFGDGTRLSIL.

The chain has TRBV7-9 and TRBJ2-7; tentative D call: TRBD1 (6 bases). The CDR3 sequence is 16 residues long. Trimming pared 3 bases from V and 2 bases from J, leaving 17 bases between. Per germline, CDR1 SEHNR and CDR2 FQNEAQ (reference sequence). The CDR3 spells CASSFGGQGITYEQYF. The CDR3 DNA sequence: TGTGCCAGCAGCTTCGGTGGCCAGGGGATTACCTACGAGCAGTACTTC.

As DNA, the CDR3 is TGCAGCGTTGGACGCGACTCCCCCTACGAGCAGTACTTC. Translated: CSVGRDSPYEQYF. V usage is TRBV29-1 and J usage is TRBJ2-7; D not resolved. V lost 4 bases to trimming and J lost 2 bases, with 12 bases between them. The CDR3 is 13 residues long. Germline V gives CDR1 SQVTM, CDR2 ANQGSEA.

J is TRBJ2-1 and V is TRBV9; 14 bases are a match to TRBD2. Germline CDR1 SGDLS, CDR2 YYNGEE. There are 16 residues in the CDR3. Losses at the gene ends were 3 bases for V and 8 bases for J; bases not matched to a gene: 7. The CDR3 is CASSARLAGGPDEQFF. CDR3 sequence (DNA): TGTGCCAGCAGCGCACGACTAGCGGGAGGGCCTGATGAGCAGTTCTTC.

The V gene is TRBV2, the J gene TRBJ2-5, with 12 positions matching TRBD2. The end of the DNA is better explained by TRBJ2-7, so the J call may be wrong. This CDR3 has 14 amino acids. Germline values: CDR1 SNHLY, CDR2 FYNNEI. The CDR3 is CASSRLAGAREQYF. The CDR3 DNA sequence: TGTGCCAGCAGCCGACTAGCGGGAGCCCGCGAGCAGTACTTC.